This T cell receptor (beta chain) was sequenced for a study of T cell clones after liver transplantation. About the research overall: In this trial, immunosuppression withdrawal was attempted within 2 years of liver transplant.

V trimming: 4 bases; J trimming: 6 bases; junction bases outside the gene matches: 9. Germline assignment: CDR1 SGHRS and CDR2 YFSETQ. The CDR3 totals 14 residues. TCRdb keeps only in-frame clones here, not all; method: immunoSEQ multiplex PCR. In the table there are just under 60,000 clones, around three quarters of which are singletons. This TCR derives from a human patient who received a liver transplant. Some T cells may be provided by the graft donor. Specimen: CD4+ T cells from blood, collected at the roughly 15-month timepoint. This chain connects TRBV5-1 to TRBJ2-7, with 8 positions matching TRBD1. In nucleotides, the CDR3 is TGCGCCAGCAGCGCGGGACAGGCCCTGGGCGAGCAGTACTTC. Translation gives CASSAGQALGEQYF.